Included here is one T cell receptor beta chain sequence, with context. This sample stems from a study of blood T cell repertoires in COVID-19. The ends lost 4 bases at V and 5 bases at J; junction bases unmatched: 12. Per the germline V gene, CDR1 is LNHDA and CDR2 is SQIVND (reference sequence). This CDR3 has 19 residues. Produced via immunoSEQ multiplex PCR; TCRdb's table is partial and in-frame only. The data show over 65,000 clones, 82% seen once. The TCR was taken from an elderly man with active COVID-19. The chain is built from TRBV19 and TRBJ2-2; 14 nucleotides align to TRBD2. Input material: peripheral blood. This chain's CDR3 is CASSKERDGLAGGTGELFF. For the CDR3, the DNA is TGTGCCAGTAGTAAGGAGAGAGACGGACTAGCGGGAGGAACCGGGGAGCTGTTTTTT.